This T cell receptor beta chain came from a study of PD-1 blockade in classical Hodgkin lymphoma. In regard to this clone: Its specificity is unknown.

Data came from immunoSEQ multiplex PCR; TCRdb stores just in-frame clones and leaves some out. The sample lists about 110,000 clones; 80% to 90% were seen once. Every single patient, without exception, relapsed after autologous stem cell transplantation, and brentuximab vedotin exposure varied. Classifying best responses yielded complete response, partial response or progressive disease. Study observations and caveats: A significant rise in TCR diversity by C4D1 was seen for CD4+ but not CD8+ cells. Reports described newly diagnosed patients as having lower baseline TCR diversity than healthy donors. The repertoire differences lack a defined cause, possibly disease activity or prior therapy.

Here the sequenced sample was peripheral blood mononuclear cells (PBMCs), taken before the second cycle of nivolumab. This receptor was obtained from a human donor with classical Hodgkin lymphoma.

CDR3 coding DNA: TGTGCCATCAGTGAGTTTTGGGAGAACACTGAAGCTTTCTTT. Protein sequence: CAISEFWENTEAFF. The rearrangement joins TRBV10-3 to TRBJ1-1; D is unclear. V shed 1 base and J shed 1 base, with 7 bases lying between them. CDR3 length: 14 residues. The germline gives CDR1 ENHRY, CDR2 SYGVKD.